The 16 T cell receptor beta chains below all came from one sample that was sequenced in a study of brain T cells in children with intractable seizures. Sequencing was performed with immunoSEQ multiplex PCR; in TCRdb, only in-frame clones are kept and a portion is missing. The sample has fewer than 50,000 clones, approximately 90% seen once. The sample consisted of peripheral blood, taken at surgery. The receptors were gathered from a girl aged 2-9 years with tuberous sclerosis and intractable seizures.

This clone was observed once. The V and J genes are TRBV4-1 and TRBJ1-1; TRBD1 aligns across 11 bases. CDR1 is MGHRA, CDR2 YSYEKL, per germline. V dropped 2 bases and J dropped 1; count of bases not matched to a gene: 6. This CDR3 region has 17 residues. CDR3 coding DNA: TGCGCCAGCAGCCAATCCGGGACAGGGGGTCCGAACACTGAAGCTTTCTTT. Its translation is CASSQSGTGGPNTEAFF.

This clone was picked up one time. DNA for the CDR3: TGTGCCAGTCAGGGTTCAAGCTATGGCTACACCTTC. Translated, it gives CASQGSSYGYTF. The genes are TRBV6-5 and TRBJ1-2, with D perhaps matching TRBD1 (5 bases). The CDR3 extends over 12 amino acids. The V and J ends lost 9 bases and 4 bases respectively, with 12 bases between them. From germline, CDR1 is MNHEY and CDR2 SVGAGI.

V usage is TRBV27 and J usage is TRBJ2-7; D may be TRBD1 (6 bases). The germline CDR1 and CDR2 sequences are MNHEY and SMNVEV (reference sequence). V was clipped by 10 bases and J by 0 bases, with 16 bases between them. The CDR3 runs 14 residues. The CDR3 DNA sequence: TGTGCCACCTCACAGGGCCGAAGCTCCTACGAGCAGTACGTC. Translated, it gives CATSQGRSSYEQYV.

The table lists this clone with a few counts. The chain has TRBV5-1 and TRBJ1-2; no reliable D call. CDR3 size: 11 residues. Per germline, CDR1 SGHRS and CDR2 YFSETQ. Trimming stripped 3 bases from V and 10 bases from J, with 10 bases between. CDR3 in DNA: TGCGCCAGCAGCTCGGGTCGAAACTACACCTTC. Translated: CASSSGRNYTF.

The chain joins TRBV2 to TRBJ2-1, with D unresolved. This CDR3 contains 15 residues. V was trimmed by 6 bases and J by 6 bases, leaving 18 bases between them. CDR1 and CDR2 (germline): SNHLY, FYNNEI. The CDR3 nucleotides read TGTGCCAGCAGCAGGACGGCTAATCCGGGCAATGAGCAGTTCTTC. It yields the protein CASSRTANPGNEQFF.

The V call is TRBV29-1, the J call TRBJ2-7; D not certain. Germline V gives CDR1 SQVTM, CDR2 ANQGSEA. V lost 4 bases, J lost 6 bases, and 13 bases lay in between. The CDR3 spans 12 residues. As DNA, the CDR3 is TGCAGCGTTGCTACAGCTTTTTCCGAGCAGTACTTC. Its translation: CSVATAFSEQYF.

This rearrangement joins TRBV2 to TRBJ2-4; either TRBD1 or TRBD2 may fit D (5 bases each). The germline gives CDR1 SNHLY, CDR2 FYNNEI. The CDR3 runs 16 residues. Trimming cost V 4 bases and J 0 bases, with 13 bases left between them. The CDR3, as DNA: TGTGCCAGCAGTGTACTGGGGGTACTAGCCAAAAACATTCAGTACTTC. Protein: CASSVLGVLAKNIQYF.

This clone appeared a single time. The V call is TRBV9, the J call TRBJ1-5; D is unresolved. V dropped 6 bases and J dropped 0 bases, with 13 bases sitting between them. Germline V gene sequence: CDR1 SGDLS, CDR2 YYNGEE. The CDR3 spans 15 residues. In nucleotides, the CDR3 is TGTGCCAGCAACGGACTAGTGAATAGCAATCAGCCCCAGCATTTT. It codes for CASNGLVNSNQPQHF.

The J gene is TRBJ1-1, the V gene TRBV28; possible D gene TRBD1, 5 bases. The V gene lost 5 bases and the J gene lost 0 bases, with 10 bases spanning the gap. CDR3 length: 14 residues. Germline V gene lookup returns CDR1 MDHEN and CDR2 SYDVKM. The CDR3 DNA reads TGTGCCAGCAGTGGGGCAGACATGAACACTGAAGCTTTCTTT. Translated, it gives CASSGADMNTEAFF.

The rearrangement joins TRBV5-5 to TRBJ2-3; D remains unclear. Trimming stripped 0 bases from V and 8 bases from J, with 4 bases between. This CDR3 is built from 11 residues. Germline assignment: CDR1 SGHKS and CDR2 YYEKEE (reference sequence). DNA of the CDR3: TGTGCCAGCAGCTTGGGGGTTACGCAGTATTTT. Protein: CASSLGVTQYF.

The chain couples TRBV19 to TRBJ1-1; D not certain. Looked up from germline, CDR1 is LNHDA and CDR2 is SQIVND (reference sequence). The CDR3 length is 13 residues. V was trimmed by 6 bases and J by 4 bases, leaving 12 bases between them. In DNA form, the CDR3 reads TGTGCCAGTAGCCCACGGGCCCGCACTGAAGCTTTCTTT. It codes for CASSPRARTEAFF.

The chain couples TRBV13 to TRBJ2-3; 8 nucleotides agree with TRBD2. Per the germline V gene, CDR1 is PRHDT and CDR2 is FYEKMQ (reference sequence). The CDR3 is made up of 15 amino acids. The ends lost 4 bases at V and 0 bases at J; junction bases unmatched: 3. The CDR3 reads CASSSIAGSTDTQYF. CDR3 DNA: TGTGCCAGCAGCTCCATAGCGGGAAGCACAGATACGCAGTATTTT.

This clone occurred once. V usage is TRBV4-2 and J usage is TRBJ2-5; D call uncertain. Germline V gene sequence: CDR1 LGHNA, CDR2 YNFKEQ. V gave up 0 bases and J gave up 1 base, with 9 bases separating them. The CDR3 contains 15 residues. For the CDR3, the DNA is TGTGCCAGCAGCCAAGATAGTGGGTTCCAAGAGACCCAGTACTTC. Its translation is CASSQDSGFQETQYF.

The chain recombines TRBV5-1 with TRBJ1-5; D remains ambiguous. The ends were cut back, 4 bases at V and 0 bases at J, with 17 bases in the middle. The CDR3 length is 17 residues. CDR1 is SGHRS and CDR2 is YFSETQ in the germline V gene. For the CDR3, the DNA is TGCGCCAGCAGCCCGGGTTGGTTCCGAGATAGCAATCAGCCCCAGCATTTT. Translated, it gives CASSPGWFRDSNQPQHF.

The rearrangement joins TRBV9 to TRBJ1-4; perhaps TRBD1 as D (6 bases). CDR3 length equals 16 residues. V lost 1 base to trimming and J lost 3 bases, with 13 bases between them. In germline, CDR1 is SGDLS, CDR2 YYNGEE. The CDR3 here is CASSVLPDRSNEKLFF. The CDR3 nucleotides are TGTGCCAGCAGCGTACTACCTGACAGGTCTAATGAAAAACTGTTTTTT. Based on the CDR3 plus reference TRBV9 and TRBJ1-4, the full variable domain is DSGVTQTPKHLITATGQRVTLRCSPRSGDLSVYWYQQSLDQGLQFLIQYYNGEERAKGNILERFSAQQFPDLHSELNLSSLELGDSALYFCASSVLPDRSNEKLFFGSGTQLSVL.

The chain combines TRBV5-8 with TRBJ2-5; D perhaps matches TRBD1 (6 bases). CDR1 SGHTS and CDR2 YDEGEE come from the germline V gene. V lost 2 bases to trimming and J lost 4 bases, with 15 bases between them. The length of the CDR3 is 15 residues. CDR3 in DNA: TGTGCCAGCAGCTTTATAGGACAGTCCCGAGAGACCCAGTACTTC. Its protein is CASSFIGQSRETQYF. Based on the CDR3 plus reference TRBV5-8 and TRBJ2-5, the full variable domain is EAGVTQSPTHLIKTRGQQATLRCSPISGHTSVYWYQQALGLGLQFLLWYDEGEERNRGNFPPRFSGRQFPNYSSELNVNALELEDSALYLCASSFIGQSRETQYFGPGTRLLVL.